This TCR beta chain was identified in a study of PD-L1 blockade in urothelial cancer. Study-level information: The patients had undergone anywhere from 0 to 3 prior chemotherapy regimens.

The time point was: pretreatment peripheral blood. Profiling relied on immunoSEQ multiplex PCR, and the TCRdb table lists in-frame clones only, not all of them. The sample includes around 50,000 clones, roughly 80% of them seen just once. This clonotype was obtained from a man aged 50-60 years with urothelial cancer. The sample here was PBMCs, taken around atezolizumab (anti-PD-L1) treatment.

This chain's CDR3 is CASSFNGAEQYF. For the CDR3, the DNA is TGCGCCAGCAGCTTTAATGGGGCCGAGCAGTACTTC. V usage is TRBV5-1 and J usage is TRBJ2-7, with D possibly matching TRBD1 (5 bases). Germline V CDR1 and CDR2: SGHRS, YFSETQ. Trimming left V 2 bases short and J 6 bases short, with 9 bases between. There are 12 residues in the CDR3.